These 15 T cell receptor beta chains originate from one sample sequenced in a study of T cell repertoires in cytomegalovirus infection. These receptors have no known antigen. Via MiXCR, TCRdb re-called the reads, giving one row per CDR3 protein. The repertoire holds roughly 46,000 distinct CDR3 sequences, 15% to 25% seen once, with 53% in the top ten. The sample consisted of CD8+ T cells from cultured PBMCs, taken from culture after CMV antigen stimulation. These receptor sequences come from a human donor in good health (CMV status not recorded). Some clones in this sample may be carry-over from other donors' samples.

The CDR3 DNA reads as TGTGCCAGCTCACCCAACCACGGACAGGCTGGCTACACCTTC. Protein: CASSPNHGQAGYTF. The V gene is TRBV18, the J gene TRBJ1-2; TRBD1 matches at 7 bases. CDR3 length equals 14 residues. V gave up 3 bases and J gave up 7 bases; unmatched junction bases: 8. Germline CDR1 is KGHSH and CDR2 is LQKENI.

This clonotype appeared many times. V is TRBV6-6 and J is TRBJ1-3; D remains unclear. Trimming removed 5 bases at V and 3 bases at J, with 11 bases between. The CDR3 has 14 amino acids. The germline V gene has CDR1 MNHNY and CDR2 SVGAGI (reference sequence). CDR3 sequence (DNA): TGTGCCAGCAGTACCTCCGGGAGTGGAAACACCATATATTTT. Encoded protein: CASSTSGSGNTIYF.

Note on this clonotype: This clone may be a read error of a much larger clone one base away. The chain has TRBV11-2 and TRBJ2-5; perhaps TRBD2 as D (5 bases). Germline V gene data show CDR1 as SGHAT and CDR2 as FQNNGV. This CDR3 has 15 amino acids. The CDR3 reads CANSLVDLGGETQYF. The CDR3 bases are TGTGCCAACAGCTTAGTAGACCTAGGAGGAGAGACCCAGTACTTC.

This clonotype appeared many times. The CDR3 DNA follows: TGTGCCAGCAGCGGTCACAGGGGGAGTTCCTACAATGAGCAGTTCTTC. It codes for CASSGHRGSSYNEQFF. V is TRBV7-9 and J is TRBJ2-1; 8 bases align to TRBD1. Germline values: CDR1 SEHNR, CDR2 FQNEAQ (reference sequence). The CDR3 is 16 residues long. V was pared by 5 bases and J by 1 base, with 7 bases of the junction left unmatched.

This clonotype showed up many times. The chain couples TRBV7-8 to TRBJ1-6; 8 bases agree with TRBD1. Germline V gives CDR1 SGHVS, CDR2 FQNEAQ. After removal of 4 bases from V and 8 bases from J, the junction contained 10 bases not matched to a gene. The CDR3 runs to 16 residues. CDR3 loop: CASSSGRTGKDSPLHF. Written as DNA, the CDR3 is TGTGCCAGCAGCTCGGGGCGGACAGGGAAGGATTCACCCCTCCACTTT.

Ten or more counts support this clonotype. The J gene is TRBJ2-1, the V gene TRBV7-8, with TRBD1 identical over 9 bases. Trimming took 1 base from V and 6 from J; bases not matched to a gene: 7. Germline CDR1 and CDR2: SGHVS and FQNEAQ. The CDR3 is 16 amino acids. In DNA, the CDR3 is TGTGCCAGCAGCTTAGTAGGGACAGGGAGGGTCAATGAGCAGTTCTTC. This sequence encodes CASSLVGTGRVNEQFF.

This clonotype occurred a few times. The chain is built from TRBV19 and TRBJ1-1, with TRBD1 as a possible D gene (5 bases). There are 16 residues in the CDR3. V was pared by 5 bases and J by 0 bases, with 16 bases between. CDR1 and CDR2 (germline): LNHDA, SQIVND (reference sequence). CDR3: CASSPGVGILNTEAFF. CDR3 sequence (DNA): TGTGCCAGTAGTCCGGGGGTTGGGATTCTGAACACTGAAGCTTTCTTT.

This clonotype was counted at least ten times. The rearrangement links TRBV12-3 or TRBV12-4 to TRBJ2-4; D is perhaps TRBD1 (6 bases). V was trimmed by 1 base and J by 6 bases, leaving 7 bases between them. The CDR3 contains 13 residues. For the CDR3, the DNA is TGTGCCAGCAGTTTAGGCAGGGGAAACATTCAGTACTTC. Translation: CASSLGRGNIQYF.

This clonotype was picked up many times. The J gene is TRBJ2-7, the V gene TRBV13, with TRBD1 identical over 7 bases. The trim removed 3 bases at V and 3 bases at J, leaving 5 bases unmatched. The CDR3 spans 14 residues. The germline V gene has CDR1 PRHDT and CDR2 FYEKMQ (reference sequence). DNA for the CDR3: TGTGCCAGCAGCTTGGGGCAGGGGGTCTACGAGCAGTACTTC. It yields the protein CASSLGQGVYEQYF.

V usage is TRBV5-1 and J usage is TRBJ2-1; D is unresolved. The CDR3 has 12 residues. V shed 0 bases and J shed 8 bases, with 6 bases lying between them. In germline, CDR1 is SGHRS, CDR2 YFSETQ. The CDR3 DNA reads TGCGCCAGCAGCTTGGGGTGGGATGAGCAGTTCTTC. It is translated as CASSLGWDEQFF.

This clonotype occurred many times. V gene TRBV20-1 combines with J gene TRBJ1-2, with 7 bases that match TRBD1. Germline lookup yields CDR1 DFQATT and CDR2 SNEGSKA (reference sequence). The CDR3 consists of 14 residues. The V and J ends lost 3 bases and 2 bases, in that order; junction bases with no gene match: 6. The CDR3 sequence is CSASPGQANYGYTF. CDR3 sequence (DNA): TGCAGTGCTAGTCCCGGACAGGCAAACTATGGCTACACCTTC.

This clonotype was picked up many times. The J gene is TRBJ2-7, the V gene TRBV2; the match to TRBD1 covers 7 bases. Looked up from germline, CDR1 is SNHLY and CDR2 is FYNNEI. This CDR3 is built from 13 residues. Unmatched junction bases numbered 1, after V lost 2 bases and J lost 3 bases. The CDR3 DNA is TGTGCCAGCAGTGAACGGGACAGCTACGAGCAGTACTTC. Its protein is CASSERDSYEQYF.

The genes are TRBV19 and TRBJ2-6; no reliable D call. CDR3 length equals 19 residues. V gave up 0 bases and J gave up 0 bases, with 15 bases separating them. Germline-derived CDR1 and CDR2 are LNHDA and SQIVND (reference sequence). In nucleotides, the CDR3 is TGTGCCAGTAGTATAGATGGGGTTCACAGCTACTCTGGGGCCAACGTCCTGACTTTC. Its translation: CASSIDGVHSYSGANVLTF.

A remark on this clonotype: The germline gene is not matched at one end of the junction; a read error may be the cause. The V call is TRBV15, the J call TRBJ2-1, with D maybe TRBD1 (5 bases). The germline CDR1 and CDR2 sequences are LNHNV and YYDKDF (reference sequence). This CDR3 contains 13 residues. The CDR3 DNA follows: TGTGCCACCAGCGGAGAGAACAGGAATGAGCAGTTCTTC. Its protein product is CATSGENRNEQFF.

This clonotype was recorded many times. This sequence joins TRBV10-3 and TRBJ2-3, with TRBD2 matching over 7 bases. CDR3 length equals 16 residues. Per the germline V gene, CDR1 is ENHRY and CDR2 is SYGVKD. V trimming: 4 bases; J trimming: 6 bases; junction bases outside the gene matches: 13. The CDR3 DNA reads TGTGCCATCAGTGTCTTAGCGGGTTCCCCTCTTGATACGCAGTATTTT. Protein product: CAISVLAGSPLDTQYF.